The 19 T cell receptor beta chains below were found in one sample sequenced in a study of T cell responses to AZD1222 COVID-19 vaccine (dated by TCRdb to about 2021). Taken with the paper, the label for time point translates to: about 28 days (+/-7) after the second vaccine dose. Libraries came from the immunoSEQ multiplex PCR assay. Entries here come from immuneACCESS through TCRdb and include only in-frame sequences with V and J called. Some clones fail to appear in such tables; in the studies checked, an unresolved V gene covers under half of the shortfall, and the cause of the remainder is unknown. Present in this sample are more than 85,000 clones, 87% of which were seen just once. Roughly 4.4% of the sample belongs to the ten largest clones. Sequencing was performed on peripheral blood, taken 28 days after the second AZD1222 dose. These receptors were collected from an adult who received the AZD1222 COVID-19 vaccine.

This chain connects TRBV5-4 to TRBJ1-6; D is perhaps TRBD1 (5 bases). V was pared by 1 base and J by 9 bases, with 11 bases between. CDR1 and CDR2 from the germline V gene are SGHNT and YYREEE (reference sequence). There are 14 residues in the CDR3. Here the CDR3 reads CASSLFQGTSPLHF. The CDR3, as DNA: TGTGCCAGCAGCTTGTTCCAGGGTACTTCACCCCTCCACTTT.

This clone appeared a single time. V and J are TRBV28 and TRBJ2-7, with 8 bases that match TRBD1. The CDR3 contains 13 residues. CDR1 and CDR2 (germline): MDHEN, SYDVKM. Germline trimming cut 6 bases from V and 4 bases from J; bases unmatched to any gene: 5. CDR3 amino acids: CASSQGARYEQYF. CDR3 coding DNA: TGTGCCAGCAGCCAGGGGGCGCGGTACGAGCAGTACTTC.

V gene TRBV6-4 combines with J gene TRBJ1-1, with 8 bases fitting TRBD1. V was clipped by 4 bases and J by 1 base; unmatched bases: 8. CDR3 length equals 16 residues. Looked up from germline, CDR1 is MRHNA and CDR2 is SNTAGT. The DNA of the CDR3 is TGTGCCAGCAGTGCCAATCCCGGGACAGGGAACACTGAAGCTTTCTTT. Amino acids: CASSANPGTGNTEAFF.

The chain has TRBV5-1 and TRBJ2-1, with 14 bases matching TRBD2. Germline CDR1 and CDR2: SGHRS and YFSETQ. CDR3 length equals 18 residues. Trimming at V came to 3 bases and at J to 0 bases, leaving 5 bases not matched to a gene. The CDR3 spells CASSWTSGRSPSYNEQFF. The CDR3, as DNA: TGCGCCAGCAGCTGGACTAGCGGGAGGTCCCCCTCCTACAATGAGCAGTTCTTC. The whole variable domain, filled in from reference TRBV5-1 and TRBJ2-1, reads KAGVTQTPRYLIKTRGQQVTLSCSPISGHRSVSWYQQTPGQGLQFLFEYFSETQRNKGNFPGRFSGRQFSNSRSEMNVSTLELGDSALYLCASSWTSGRSPSYNEQFFGPGTRLTVL.

This rearrangement joins TRBV27 to TRBJ1-1, with TRBD1 as a possible D gene (5 bases). This CDR3 contains 18 residues. Trimming stripped 2 bases from V and 1 base from J, with 20 bases between. CDR1 is MNHEY, CDR2 SMNVEV, per germline (reference sequence). In nucleotides, the CDR3 is TGTGCCAGCAGTTTACACGGGTCCCAGGGCGGAACGAACACTGAAGCTTTCTTT. Protein: CASSLHGSQGGTNTEAFF.

This clone was seen a single time. This sequence joins TRBV7-2 and TRBJ2-7; D unresolved. Germline CDR1 and CDR2: SGHTA and FQGNSA. The CDR3 is made up of 14 amino acids. V was pared by 1 base and J by 0 bases, with 7 bases between. CDR3 in amino acids: CASSLVPRSYEQYF. Written as DNA, the CDR3 is TGTGCCAGCAGCTTAGTCCCACGCTCCTACGAGCAGTACTTC.

The chain is built from TRBV29-1 and TRBJ1-1; D uncertain. Per germline, CDR1 SQVTM and CDR2 ANQGSEA. This CDR3 contains 11 residues. V lost 6 bases, J lost 4 bases, and 9 bases lay in between. This chain's CDR3 is CSVYSGTEAFF. The CDR3 nucleotides are TGCAGCGTCTATAGTGGCACTGAAGCTTTCTTT.

V and J are TRBV12-3 or TRBV12-4 and TRBJ2-7, with D tentatively TRBD2 (6 bases). The V gene lost 3 bases and the J gene lost 3 bases, with 6 bases spanning the gap. The CDR3 contains 12 residues. CDR3 sequence reads: CASSFGGYEQYF. The CDR3 DNA reads TGTGCCAGCAGTTTCGGGGGCTACGAGCAGTACTTC.

The chain couples TRBV2 to TRBJ1-5, with a possible D match to TRBD1 (5 bases). Germline V gene data show CDR1 as SNHLY and CDR2 as FYNNEI. The V end lost 4 bases, the J end lost 6 bases, and 10 bases lay between the germline ends. This CDR3 is built from 13 residues. The CDR3 here is CASSVGRAQPQHF. The CDR3 DNA reads as TGTGCCAGCAGTGTGGGCAGGGCTCAGCCCCAGCATTTT.

The chain joins TRBV6-4 to TRBJ2-1, with D possibly being TRBD2 (6 bases). CDR1 is MRHNA, CDR2 SNTAGT, per germline. The CDR3 contains 12 residues. Deletions cut 3 bases from V and 8 bases from J, with 8 bases between. DNA of the CDR3: TGTGCCAGCAGTGAGGGAGGCGATGAGCAGTTCTTC. This translates into CASSEGGDEQFF.

DNA of the CDR3: TGTGCCAGCAGCCAAGACCACCTTTTGTTTGGGGGGCGGACTGAAAAACTGTTTTTT. As protein: CASSQDHLLFGGRTEKLFF. This chain connects TRBV3-1 (or the pseudogene TRBV3-2) to TRBJ1-4; D perhaps matches TRBD1 (6 bases). In germline, CDR1 is LGHDT, CDR2 YNNKEL (reference sequence). CDR3 length: 19 residues. Trimming removed 0 bases from V and 7 bases from J, with 24 bases in between.

A remark on this clone: The sample holds other DNA sequences that translate to the same CDR3. The V call is TRBV15, the J call TRBJ1-5; D is uncertain. Trimming took 0 bases from V and 1 from J, leaving 4 bases between them. The CDR3 spans 14 residues. In germline, CDR1 is LNHNV, CDR2 YYDKDF (reference sequence). CDR3 in amino acids: CATSRDRSNQPQHF. The CDR3 region has the DNA TGTGCCACCAGCAGAGATAGGAGCAATCAGCCCCAGCATTTT.

This clone was observed once. J is TRBJ2-7 and V is TRBV7-3; D may be TRBD2 (5 bases). Trimming cost V 0 bases and J 7 bases, with 10 bases left between them. This CDR3 region has 13 residues. Germline V lookup: CDR1 SGHTA, CDR2 FQGTGA. The CDR3 sequence: CASSLTPTREQYF. CDR3 bases: TGTGCCAGCAGCTTAACCCCCACTAGAGAGCAGTACTTC.

The chain employs TRBV7-9 and TRBJ2-2, with D unresolved. CDR1 and CDR2 from the germline V gene are SEHNR and FQNEAQ (reference sequence). The CDR3 runs to 15 residues. Trimming pared 2 bases from V and 5 bases from J, leaving 12 bases between. The CDR3 region has the DNA TGTGCCAGCAGCTTACTGAGCGTCTGGACCGGGGAGCTGTTTTTT. Its translation: CASSLLSVWTGELFF.

This clone is medium-sized (0.01 to 0.1%). This rearrangement joins TRBV19 to TRBJ1-2, with 7 bases identical to TRBD1. Per the germline V gene, CDR1 is LNHDA and CDR2 is SQIVND (reference sequence). V lost 3 bases to trimming and J lost 6 bases; unmatched junction nucleotides: 4. CDR3 length equals 13 residues. CDR3 sequence (DNA): TGTGCCAGTAGTATCGGACAGGTGGATGGCTACACCTTC. It translates to CASSIGQVDGYTF.

The chain uses TRBV9 and TRBJ2-2; no clear D. Germline V gene sequence: CDR1 SGDLS, CDR2 YYNGEE. The length of the CDR3 is 15 residues. V dropped 5 bases and J dropped 3 bases, with 14 bases sitting between them. CDR3 residues: CASSPRQTYTGELFF. DNA for the CDR3: TGTGCCAGCAGTCCGCGGCAGACTTACACCGGGGAGCTGTTTTTT.

V is TRBV4-3 and J is TRBJ2-5; TRBD2 aligns across 12 bases. This CDR3 is built from 17 residues. V shed 0 bases and J 5 bases; nucleotides not matched to a gene: 7. Germline CDR1 and CDR2: LGHNA and YSLEER. The CDR3 DNA sequence: TGCGCCAGCAGCCAAGAGACTAGCGGGAGTGCTTGGGAGACCCAGTACTTC. Translation gives CASSQETSGSAWETQYF.

This clone was found once. The rearrangement links TRBV10-3 to TRBJ2-4, with D tentatively TRBD1 (6 bases). Germline V lookup: CDR1 ENHRY, CDR2 SYGVKD. The V and J ends lost 0 bases and 2 bases respectively, with 17 bases between them. The CDR3 is 18 residues long. The CDR3 loop is CAISESRGGQGTKNIQYF. The CDR3 region has the DNA TGTGCCATCAGTGAGTCGAGGGGCGGCCAGGGGACCAAAAACATTCAGTACTTC.

The table lists this clone with a few counts. The rearrangement links TRBV4-1 to TRBJ1-5, with TRBD1 as a possible D gene (6 bases). This CDR3 is built from 15 residues. The germline gives CDR1 MGHRA, CDR2 YSYEKL. V lost 4 bases and J 0 bases, leaving 10 bases between the germline ends. In nucleotides, the CDR3 is TGCGCCAGCAGCCCGTACAGGGTTAGCAATCAGCCCCAGCATTTT. Translating it yields CASSPYRVSNQPQHF.